The 23 T cell receptor beta chains below come from one sample, sequenced in a study of regulatory T cells in long-lasting Graves disease. Time point described: newly diagnosed GD, antithyroid drugs for less than 3 months. Making the TCR library involved RNA that had been extracted from PBMCs. Library construction for TCR beta used iRepertoire HTBI primers and Arm-PCR of CDR3 regions. MiXCR, run by TCRdb on the multiplex PCR reads, gives a single entry per CDR3 protein. Of 400,000 to 450,000 distinct CDR3 sequences in the sample, 15% are singletons; the top ten hold roughly 17%. These data were also reused for a study on T cells in Graves' hyperthyroidism and ophthalmopathy.

The sample in question was peripheral blood mononuclear cells (PBMCs), obtained at new diagnosis, from a patient treated with antithyroid drugs. These receptors all stem from a woman aged 25 to 39 with Graves disease.

This clonotype was observed at least ten times. This chain connects TRBV11-2 to TRBJ1-1; D remains unclear. The length of the CDR3 is 11 residues. Germline-derived CDR1 and CDR2 are SGHAT and FQNNGV. Trimming stripped 8 bases from V and 4 bases from J, with 8 bases between. The CDR3 region is CASSLITEAFF. Here the CDR3 DNA reads TGTGCCAGCTCCCTTATCACTGAAGCTTTCTTT.

This clonotype was counted at least ten times. The chain combines TRBV11-2 with TRBJ2-1; TRBD2 is a possible D gene (6 bases). This CDR3 has 18 residues. Germline lookup yields CDR1 SGHAT and CDR2 FQNNGV. V lost 6 bases and J 6 bases, leaving 27 bases between the germline ends. This CDR3 is CASRPTGRVRDDLNEQFF. The CDR3, as DNA: TGTGCCAGCAGACCAACCGGTCGGGTGCGGGATGATCTCAATGAGCAGTTCTTC. Supplemented by reference TRBV11-2 and TRBJ2-1, the full variable domain reads EAGVAQSPRYKIIEKRQSVAFWCNPISGHATLYWYQQILGQGPKLLIQFQNNGVVDDSQLPKDRFSAERLKGVDSTLKIQPAKLEDSAVYLCASRPTGRVRDDLNEQFFGPGTRLTVL.

At least ten counts were recorded for this clonotype. The chain couples TRBV19 to TRBJ1-1, with 8 nucleotides matching TRBD1. Unmatched junction bases numbered 5, after V lost 4 bases and J lost 1 base. The CDR3 length is 15 residues. Germline-derived CDR1 and CDR2 are LNHDA and SQIVND (reference sequence). The CDR3 bases are TGTGCCAGTAGTACCGACGGACAGGGGAACACTGAAGCTTTCTTT. This encodes CASSTDGQGNTEAFF.

The V gene is TRBV20-1, the J gene TRBJ2-3; weak D call: TRBD2 (6 bases). CDR1 is DFQATT and CDR2 is SNEGSKA in the germline V gene (reference sequence). The CDR3 contains 14 residues. V dropped 1 base and J dropped 4 bases, with 12 bases sitting between them. CDR3 loop: CSARGGGGADTQYF. In nucleotides, the CDR3 is TGCAGTGCTAGAGGCGGAGGCGGGGCAGATACGCAGTATTTT.

The chain combines TRBV15 with TRBJ2-4; 8 bases agree with TRBD1. The CDR3 spans 15 residues. The V segment lost 8 bases and the J segment 6 bases; nucleotides outside the gene matches: 12. The germline CDR1 and CDR2 sequences are LNHNV and YYDKDF (reference sequence). Here the CDR3 reads CATSPARDRTNIQYF. DNA for the CDR3: TGTGCCACCTCCCCGGCCCGGGACAGGACAAACATTCAGTACTTC.

The V gene is TRBV20-1, the J gene TRBJ1-2, with 7 bases that match TRBD1. The germline gives CDR1 DFQATT, CDR2 SNEGSKA (reference sequence). CDR3 length: 11 amino acids. Trimming cost V 4 bases and J 8 bases; bases outside gene matches: 4. The CDR3 protein is CSAIRDSGYTF. CDR3 coding DNA: TGCAGTGCTATTCGGGACAGCGGCTACACCTTC.

This clonotype was seen ten or more times. The chain employs TRBV6-1 and TRBJ2-5; TRBD1 agrees at 9 bases. With 7 bases clipped from V and 2 bases from J, the junction kept 8 bases outside the gene matches. This CDR3 comprises 15 residues. The germline V gene has CDR1 MNHNS and CDR2 SASEGT. CDR3 sequence reads: CASNLDRGGQETQYF. The CDR3 region has the DNA TGTGCCAGCAATCTGGACAGGGGTGGTCAAGAGACCCAGTACTTC.

The chain links TRBV6-4 to TRBJ1-5; D might be TRBD1 (5 bases). V was trimmed by 5 bases and J by 2 bases, leaving 22 bases between them. Germline V gene sequence: CDR1 MRHNA, CDR2 SNTAGT. The CDR3 length is 18 residues. The CDR3 loop reads CASSYQGTRTRGNQPQHF. DNA for the CDR3: TGTGCCAGCAGTTACCAGGGCACCAGAACTCGGGGCAATCAGCCCCAGCATTTT.

This clonotype was observed many times. The chain employs TRBV9 and TRBJ2-1; D gene ambiguous. This CDR3 spans 15 amino acids. Deletions cut 0 bases from V and 6 bases from J, with 13 bases between. Germline V gene data show CDR1 as SGDLS and CDR2 as YYNGEE. CDR3 nucleotide sequence: TGTGCCAGCAGCGTAGACAGTTTCTTATCCAATGAGCAGTTCTTC. This translates into CASSVDSFLSNEQFF.

This chain joins TRBV18 and TRBJ2-3, with 11 bases identical to TRBD2. In germline, CDR1 is KGHSH, CDR2 LQKENI. This CDR3 has 16 amino acids. The V segment lost 4 bases and the J segment 10 bases; nucleotides outside the gene matches: 13. The chain's CDR3 is CASSLPLAGGFEAQYF. CDR3 in DNA: TGTGCCAGCTCACTCCCCTTAGCGGGAGGGTTCGAGGCGCAGTATTTT. Filled out from reference TRBV18 and TRBJ2-3, the complete variable domain reads NAGVMQNPRHLVRRRGQEARLRCSPMKGHSHVYWYRQLPEEGLKFMVYLQKENIIDESGMPKERFSAEFPKEGPSILRIQQVVRGDSAAYFCASSLPLAGGFEAQYFGPGTRLTVL.

This chain links TRBV6-2 or TRBV6-3 with TRBJ2-7; TRBD2 is a possible D gene (6 bases). There are 16 residues in the CDR3. The germline V gene encodes CDR1 MNHEY and CDR2 SVGEGT. V was trimmed by 6 bases and J by 9 bases, leaving 27 bases between them. CDR3: CASSPGPLALKLVQYF. CDR3 bases: TGTGCCAGCAGCCCCGGCCCTCTAGCGCTGAAGTTGGTGCAGTACTTC.

CDR3 nucleotides: TGCGCCAGCAGCCAAGATGGCGGGTACGGCACAGATACGCAGTATTTT. The encoded protein is CASSQDGGYGTDTQYF. The rearrangement joins TRBV4-1 to TRBJ2-3; weak D call: TRBD2 (5 bases). V was trimmed by 0 bases and J by 1 base, leaving 11 bases between them. The CDR3 spans 16 residues. CDR1 is MGHRA and CDR2 is YSYEKL in the germline V gene.

This clonotype appeared many times. The chain joins TRBV6-1 to TRBJ2-7; D is possibly TRBD1 (6 bases). The CDR3 sequence is 15 residues long. With 5 bases removed from V and 2 bases from J, the gap between germline ends came to 16 bases. CDR1 and CDR2 (germline): MNHNS, SASEGT. The CDR3 coding sequence is TGTGCCAGCAGTCTACAGGGAATCCCTACCTACGAGCAGTACTTC. Protein sequence: CASSLQGIPTYEQYF.

This clonotype was counted between two and nine times. The rearrangement uses TRBV19 and TRBJ2-1; the match to TRBD1 covers 8 bases. Trimming at V came to 6 bases and at J to 13 bases, leaving 14 bases not matched to a gene. The CDR3 is 14 amino acids. Germline CDR1 reads LNHDA; CDR2 reads SQIVND (reference sequence). The CDR3 protein is CASSDRIQGETQFF. The CDR3 DNA follows: TGTGCCAGTAGCGACCGAATACAGGGGGAGACCCAGTTCTTC.

This clonotype was seen repeatedly, ten times or more. The chain links TRBV3-1 to TRBJ2-1; a possible D gene is TRBD1 (5 bases). The CDR3 covers 12 residues. V dropped 4 bases and J dropped 13 bases, with 14 bases sitting between them. The germline V gene encodes CDR1 LGHDT and CDR2 YNNKEL (reference sequence). CDR3 sequence: CASSPQGVGQFF. The DNA of the CDR3 is TGTGCCAGCAGCCCCCAAGGGGTGGGACAGTTCTTC.

The chain links TRBV28 to TRBJ2-1; TRBD2 aligns across 11 bases. CDR1 and CDR2 from the germline V gene are MDHEN and SYDVKM. CDR3 length: 15 residues. V was pared by 6 bases and J by 6 bases, with 7 bases of the junction left unmatched. The CDR3 sequence: CASSGRLAGGNEQFF. In nucleotides, the CDR3 is TGTGCCAGCAGCGGTCGGCTAGCGGGAGGCAATGAGCAGTTCTTC.

The table lists this clonotype with many counts. V usage is TRBV7-2 and J usage is TRBJ2-3; 7 bases fit TRBD1. CDR3 length equals 15 residues. The trim removed 5 bases at V and 4 bases at J, leaving 9 bases unmatched. Looked up from germline, CDR1 is SGHTA and CDR2 is FQGNSA. The CDR3 reads CASSPERGLSDTQYF. The CDR3 DNA follows: TGTGCCAGCAGCCCGGAAAGGGGGCTGTCAGATACGCAGTATTTT.

This clonotype was seen at least ten times. The V and J genes are TRBV7-2 and TRBJ2-3; the match to TRBD2 covers 11 bases. The J segment lost 9 bases and the V segment lost 4 bases, leaving 15 bases of the junction unmatched. Per the germline V gene, CDR1 is SGHTA and CDR2 is FQGNSA. This CDR3 contains 17 residues. As DNA, the CDR3 is TGTGCCAGCAGCTCACGACTAGCGGGACCTTTTAAAGCAACGCAGTATTTT. Translating gives CASSSRLAGPFKATQYF.

On this clonotype: A much larger clone is a single base away; this may be a read error. The genes are TRBV6-2 or TRBV6-3 and TRBJ2-1, with 13 bases that match TRBD2. CDR1 and CDR2 (germline): MNHEY, SVGEGT. J lost 8 bases, V lost 6 bases, and 10 bases had no gene match. This CDR3 is built from 16 residues. The CDR3 DNA reads as TGTGCCAGCAGGAGACTAGCGGGAGGCCAAGGGGATGAGCAGTTCTTC. Its protein product is CASRRLAGGQGDEQFF.

This clonotype turned up a few times. This chain uses TRBV5-1 with TRBJ2-5; TRBD2 matches 9 bases. Germline CDR1 and CDR2: SGHRS and YFSETQ. This CDR3 has 14 residues. Trimming at V came to 0 bases and at J to 4 bases, leaving 1 base not matched to a gene. CDR3 DNA sequence: TGCGCCAGCAGCTTGGAGACTAGCGGAGAGACCCAGTACTTC. Translation gives CASSLETSGETQYF.

This clonotype has only a few counts. The chain joins TRBV29-1 to TRBJ2-1; 8 nucleotides align to TRBD1. The CDR3 is made up of 17 amino acids. Germline loops: CDR1 SQVTM, CDR2 ANQGSEA. V was pared by 4 bases and J by 2 bases, with 13 bases of the junction left unmatched. The CDR3 DNA follows: TGCAGCGTTGCCGGCTTTTCGGGGACAGGAGCCTACAATGAGCAGTTCTTC. Amino acid sequence: CSVAGFSGTGAYNEQFF.

This clonotype was recorded many times. The chain couples TRBV2 to TRBJ2-3; the match to TRBD2 covers 8 bases. Germline V lookup: CDR1 SNHLY, CDR2 FYNNEI. The CDR3 runs to 15 residues. Trimming cost V 6 bases and J 1 base; bases outside gene matches: 6. CDR3 bases: TGTGCCAGCAGCTTTAGCGGGATCCGCACAGATACGCAGTATTTT. Protein sequence: CASSFSGIRTDTQYF.

The chain recombines TRBV7-9 with TRBJ1-5; TRBD1 agrees at 10 bases. This CDR3 region has 15 residues. V lost 1 base, J lost 6 bases, and 3 bases stayed unmatched. Germline CDR1 is SEHNR and CDR2 is FQNEAQ (reference sequence). For the CDR3, the DNA is TGTGCCAGCAGCTTAGGACAGGGGGCTGTTCAGCCCCAGCATTTT. It translates to CASSLGQGAVQPQHF.